These T cell receptor beta chains were read from a single sample in a study of T cell responses to AZD1222 COVID-19 vaccine. Here immunoSEQ multiplex PCR was the method, and the copy in TCRdb shows in-frame clones only, minus some. The table includes roughly 120,000 clones, roughly 84% detected once. The material was peripheral blood, obtained on day 0 of AZD1222 vaccination. These receptors were collected from an adult in good health. Each CDR3 is given with its conserved first and last residue. The order of the fields is J gene, V gene, CDR3 protein.

>TRBJ2-7|TRBV6-5
CASSLAGDPSYEQYF
>TRBJ2-5|TRBV5-1
CASSLTGTSQETQYF
>TRBJ1-5|TRBV19
CASSPRMGNQPQHF
>TRBJ1-4|TRBV24-1
CATSDWDSRSNEKLFF
>TRBJ2-7|TRBV27
CASSTTTGEASYEQYF
>TRBJ1-2|TRBV21-1
CASSNAANEDYGYTF
>TRBJ1-5|TRBV30
CAWSQGRGGGMGNQPQHF
>TRBJ1-2|TRBV5-4
CASSLQTGGSNYGYTF
>TRBJ1-5|TRBV6-4
CASSGGMGQPQHF
>TRBJ2-6|TRBV25-1
CASSEGRDSGANVLTF
>TRBJ1-5|TRBV27
CASSPGGTYFNQPQHF
>TRBJ2-1|TRBV24-1
CATSDHSGGQFF
>TRBJ2-7|TRBV28
CASSTPLSDEQYF
>TRBJ1-1|TRBV11-2
CASSLDLSGEGTEAFF
>TRBJ2-2|TRBV5-1
CASHQAGRADGELFF
>TRBJ1-1|TRBV7-9
CASSPQGATQAFF
>TRBJ2-7|TRBV19
CASSEGTGAYEQYF
>TRBJ1-2|TRBV27
CASSSPGTTNYGYTF
>TRBJ1-1|TRBV12-3/TRBV12-4
CASSFRTAEAFF
>TRBJ2-3|TRBV5-1
CASSFNTDTQYF
>TRBJ1-5|TRBV19
CASIGGRSNQPQHF
>TRBJ1-2|TRBV27
CASSWGQGANYGYTF
>TRBJ1-6|TRBV30
CAWSVPIQGNSPLHF
>TRBJ2-5|TRBV11-1
CASRENGEIWTQYF
>TRBJ2-7|TRBV5-1
CASSPTGPEQYF
>TRBJ2-7|TRBV7-9
CASSWGGSAQYF
>TRBJ1-2|TRBV28
CASSLRGKGASDYGYTF
>TRBJ1-6|TRBV9
CASSVRGPPNSPLHF
>TRBJ2-4|TRBV19
CASSEPMYTAKNIQYF
>TRBJ2-5|TRBV4-2
CASSQAPMGGAKETQYF
>TRBJ2-7|TRBV19
CASSIGGTHLEQYF
>TRBJ2-7|TRBV6-5
CASRWGGQGGYEQYF
>TRBJ2-7|TRBV2
CASRLSPEQYF
>TRBJ1-1|TRBV3-1/TRBV3-2
CASSRSGTGGTEAFF
>TRBJ2-2|TRBV28
CASSSFGYTGELFF
>TRBJ1-2|TRBV6-5
CASRTEGFNYGYTF
>TRBJ1-5|TRBV15
CATSRDPGYNQPQHF
>TRBJ1-2|TRBV28
CASSLADEYGYTF
>TRBJ2-3|TRBV13
CASSFSSGHTDTQYF
>TRBJ2-7|TRBV18
CASSPPGIAGSYEQYF
>TRBJ2-7|TRBV5-1
CASTSIDSYEQYF
>TRBJ2-7|TRBV6-5
CASSYGGGDYEQYF
>TRBJ1-4|TRBV5-8
CASSPGQGVTNEKLFF
>TRBJ1-2|TRBV6-6
CASSHDRGQNGYTF
>TRBJ1-1|TRBV6-1
CASSEVGRGVAFF